This passage covers 27 T cell receptor beta chains from one sample sequenced in a study of radiation and T cells in renal cell carcinoma. TCRdb's table, derived via immunoSEQ multiplex PCR, lists solely in-frame clones and lacks some. The top ten hold about a sixth of the sample, which has approximately 150,000 clones, approximately 86% seen once. As to time point: blood 4 weeks post-SBRT, at nephrectomy. Treatment of the sample: 15 Gy SBRT to primary tumor, nephrectomy 4 weeks later. The sample here was blood, taken from a patient whose treatment included radiotherapy and nephrectomy. The receptors originated from a woman aged 45-65 years with renal cell carcinoma.

The rearrangement uses TRBV9 and TRBJ1-1, with a weak D call TRBD1 (5 bases). The CDR3 consists of 15 residues. V lost 4 bases and J 5 bases, leaving 18 bases between the germline ends. Germline V gives CDR1 SGDLS, CDR2 YYNGEE. For the CDR3, the DNA is TGTGCCAGCAGCCCCTACGTTGAGGGGTGGACTGAAGCTTTCTTT. Protein: CASSPYVEGWTEAFF.

The chain uses TRBV7-2 and TRBJ1-1; no clear D. V shed 0 bases and J shed 1 base, with 9 bases lying between them. CDR1 and CDR2 from the germline V gene are SGHTA and FQGNSA. This CDR3 is built from 15 residues. The CDR3 here is CASSLALLRNTEAFF. CDR3 bases: TGTGCCAGCAGCTTAGCGCTTCTGCGGAACACTGAAGCTTTCTTT.

Note on this clone: One end of the junction fails to match germline, which may point to a read error. The V call is TRBV25-1, the J call TRBJ2-1, with 8 positions matching TRBD2. Germline lookup yields CDR1 MGHDK and CDR2 SYGVNS. This CDR3 spans 12 amino acids. The DNA of the CDR3 is TGTGCCAGCAGTGAGCCCACTAGCGGCCAGGTCTTC. The encoded protein is CASSEPTSGQVF.

This chain connects TRBV10-3 to TRBJ2-7; TRBD1 matches 10 bases. The ends lost 3 bases at V and 6 bases at J; junction bases unmatched: 2. Germline assignment: CDR1 ENHRY and CDR2 SYGVKD. The CDR3 contains 13 residues. This chain's CDR3 is CAISDRQGAEQYF. DNA of the CDR3: TGTGCCATCAGTGATCGACAGGGGGCCGAGCAGTACTTC.

The chain has TRBV4-1 and TRBJ2-7, with TRBD1 matching 11 bases. V gave up 4 bases and J gave up 1 base; unmatched junction bases: 3. The germline V gene encodes CDR1 MGHRA and CDR2 YSYEKL. The length of the CDR3 is 15 residues. The CDR3 coding sequence is TGCGCCAGCAGCCTTGGACAGGGGGCATCCTACGAGCAGTACTTC. Translation gives CASSLGQGASYEQYF.

The V gene is TRBV5-1, the J gene TRBJ2-7; D not certain. The germline gives CDR1 SGHRS, CDR2 YFSETQ. V lost 0 bases to trimming and J lost 0 bases, with 7 bases between them. The CDR3 spans 14 residues. The CDR3 DNA reads as TGCGCCAGCAGCTTGGCCCTGGGCTCCTACGAGCAGTACTTC. It encodes CASSLALGSYEQYF.

The chain links TRBV4-1 to TRBJ2-7; 8 positions match TRBD1. V lost 2 bases and J lost 5; bases outside the gene matches: 11. The CDR3 spans 16 residues. CDR1 MGHRA and CDR2 YSYEKL come from the germline V gene. The CDR3 region has the DNA TGCGCCAGCAGCCAATTTCCACCGACAGGGGCGGACGAGCAGTACTTC. Amino acid sequence: CASSQFPPTGADEQYF.

CDR3 residues: CASSFLQGAYEQYF. In nucleotides, the CDR3 is TGTGCCAGCAGCTTTCTACAGGGGGCCTACGAGCAGTACTTC. This chain joins TRBV5-8 and TRBJ2-7, with 8 positions matching TRBD1. CDR1 and CDR2 (germline): SGHTS, YDEGEE. After removal of 2 bases from V and 2 bases from J, the junction contained 3 bases not matched to a gene. The CDR3 is 14 amino acids.

The chain recombines TRBV6-6 with TRBJ1-2; TRBD1 aligns across 12 bases. Germline V gives CDR1 MNHNY, CDR2 SVGAGI (reference sequence). This CDR3 contains 15 residues. The V segment lost 9 bases and the J segment 4 bases; nucleotides outside the gene matches: 9. CDR3: CASRDRGQYSYGYTF. DNA of the CDR3: TGTGCCAGTCGGGACAGGGGGCAATACAGCTATGGCTACACCTTC.

In DNA, the CDR3 is TGTGCCAGCAGCTTAGGCGGGGCCGAGCAGTACTTC. It specifies CASSLGGAEQYF. This chain links TRBV7-9 with TRBJ2-7; D is possibly TRBD2 (6 bases). CDR1 is SEHNR, CDR2 FQNEAQ, per germline (reference sequence). The CDR3 is 12 residues long. V was shortened by 1 base and J by 6 bases, with 7 bases between the two germline ends.

This clone was detected a few times. This chain uses TRBV19 with TRBJ1-2; D is uncertain. V lost 7 bases to trimming and J lost 4 bases, with 19 bases between them. This CDR3 has 15 amino acids. Germline CDR1 and CDR2: LNHDA and SQIVND (reference sequence). CDR3 nucleotides: TGTGCCAGTACATGGGGAGACCCGGAACTCTATGGCTACACCTTC. It yields the protein CASTWGDPELYGYTF.

This clone has a count of ten or more. This chain links TRBV7-8 with TRBJ2-2, with 8 bases matching TRBD2. Losses at the gene ends were 6 bases for V and 6 bases for J; bases not matched to a gene: 6. The CDR3 is made up of 14 amino acids. The germline V gene has CDR1 SGHVS and CDR2 FQNEAQ. Written as DNA, the CDR3 is TGTGCCAGCAGGGGCAGCGGGGGAGCCGGGGAGCTGTTTTTT. Its translation is CASRGSGGAGELFF.

The genes are TRBV29-1 and TRBJ2-7, with a weak D call TRBD1 (5 bases). Trimming pared 4 bases from V and 7 bases from J, leaving 14 bases between. Germline loops: CDR1 SQVTM, CDR2 ANQGSEA. This CDR3 comprises 12 residues. This CDR3 reads CSVGQSLGEQYF. CDR3 coding DNA: TGCAGCGTTGGACAGTCCCTCGGGGAGCAGTACTTC.

This rearrangement joins TRBV4-3 to TRBJ2-1; D possibly corresponds to TRBD1 (5 bases). Trimming cost V 2 bases and J 7 bases, with 9 bases left between them. This CDR3 comprises 13 residues. Germline V gene sequence: CDR1 LGHNA, CDR2 YSLEER. The DNA for the CDR3 is TGCGCCAGCAGCCAAACACCAGGGAATGAGCAGTTCTTC. It translates to CASSQTPGNEQFF.

The chain is built from TRBV5-1 and TRBJ1-3; D is perhaps TRBD1 (5 bases). The V gene's germline CDR1 is SGHRS and CDR2 YFSETQ. V lost 2 bases, J lost 3 bases, and 12 bases lay in between. The CDR3 is 15 residues long. The CDR3, as DNA: TGCGCCAGCAGCTTAACGAGGGGAAGTGGAAACACCATATATTTT. As protein: CASSLTRGSGNTIYF. The entire variable domain, with the rest obtained from reference TRBV5-1 and TRBJ1-3, is as follows: KAGVTQTPRYLIKTRGQQVTLSCSPISGHRSVSWYQQTPGQGLQFLFEYFSETQRNKGNFPGRFSGRQFSNSRSEMNVSTLELGDSALYLCASSLTRGSGNTIYFGEGSWLTVV.

The chain recombines TRBV19 with TRBJ1-6; D call uncertain. Germline CDR1 reads LNHDA; CDR2 reads SQIVND (reference sequence). The CDR3 runs 15 residues. Trimming took off 5 bases at V and 8 bases at J, with 16 bases between the two ends. For the CDR3, the DNA is TGTGCCAGTAGTCCCCCAGAGGAGAGAGATTCACCCCTCCACTTT. Amino acid sequence: CASSPPEERDSPLHF.

Turning to this clone: Other DNA sequences from this sample encode an identical CDR3 as well. V is TRBV15 and J is TRBJ1-1, with unresolved D. V dropped 0 bases and J dropped 4 bases, with 9 bases sitting between them. This CDR3 is 14 amino acids long. Germline CDR1 and CDR2: LNHNV and YYDKDF (reference sequence). As DNA, the CDR3 is TGTGCCACCAGCAGAGATTTGGTCGGCACTGAAGCTTTCTTT. This gives the protein CATSRDLVGTEAFF.

The chain couples TRBV29-1 to TRBJ2-7, with a tentative D call TRBD1 (5 bases). The CDR3 spans 13 residues. V gave up 4 bases and J gave up 3 bases, with 13 bases separating them. Per the germline V gene, CDR1 is SQVTM and CDR2 is ANQGSEA. The CDR3 here is CSVAQSRDYEQYF. CDR3 in DNA: TGCAGCGTTGCCCAATCCAGGGACTACGAGCAGTACTTC.

The chain links TRBV27 to TRBJ1-1, with 8 bases matching TRBD1. CDR3 length equals 14 residues. Per the germline V gene, CDR1 is MNHEY and CDR2 is SMNVEV (reference sequence). The V and J ends lost 3 bases and 5 bases, in that order; junction bases with no gene match: 5. The CDR3: CASSFIQGGTEAFF. For the CDR3, the DNA is TGTGCCAGCAGTTTTATACAGGGGGGAACTGAAGCTTTCTTT.

As to this clone: This specimen includes other DNA sequences encoding the same CDR3. The V and J genes are TRBV4-3 and TRBJ1-2, with D maybe TRBD1 (5 bases). V was shortened by 0 bases and J by 1 base, with 12 bases between the two germline ends. This CDR3 comprises 16 residues. CDR1 is LGHNA and CDR2 is YSLEER in the germline V gene. The CDR3, as DNA: TGCGCCAGCAGCCAAGAAGGGCAGGGCGTTAACTATGGCTACACCTTC. This sequence encodes CASSQEGQGVNYGYTF.

The rearrangement links TRBV27 to TRBJ2-7, with 12 bases fitting TRBD2. The CDR3 is 16 amino acids. V trimming: 5 bases; J trimming: 6 bases; junction bases outside the gene matches: 11. Germline lookup yields CDR1 MNHEY and CDR2 SMNVEV (reference sequence). The CDR3 DNA reads as TGTGCCAGCAGTACCTCGCTAGCGGGAGGGCATAGCGAGCAGTACTTC. This sequence encodes CASSTSLAGGHSEQYF.

The CDR3: CASSLRRGRGTEAFF. The DNA for the CDR3 is TGTGCCAGCAGCCTTCGCAGGGGGCGCGGCACTGAAGCTTTCTTT. V and J are TRBV11-2 and TRBJ1-1, with 8 positions matching TRBD1. CDR3 length: 15 residues. The V gene's germline CDR1 is SGHAT and CDR2 FQNNGV. The ends lost 5 bases at V and 4 bases at J; junction bases unmatched: 9.

V and J are TRBV7-2 and TRBJ2-7; tentatively, D is TRBD1 (6 bases). Germline V gene sequence: CDR1 SGHTA, CDR2 FQGNSA. Deletions cut 1 base from V and 4 bases from J, with 20 bases between. The CDR3 has 17 amino acids. This CDR3 reads CASSLVTTGSLFYEQYF. CDR3 sequence (DNA): TGTGCCAGCAGCTTAGTTACAACAGGGAGCCTTTTTTACGAGCAGTACTTC.

The table lists this clone with a count of one. The chain carries TRBV5-4 and TRBJ1-2, with TRBD1 matching over 10 bases. In germline, CDR1 is SGHNT, CDR2 YYREEE (reference sequence). J was trimmed by 0 bases and V by 3 bases; bases with no gene match: 8. This CDR3 has 17 amino acids. In DNA, the CDR3 is TGTGCCAGCAGCTCTTCGCCCGGGACAGGGGCTAACTATGGCTACACCTTC. This encodes CASSSSPGTGANYGYTF.

This clone was counted between two and nine times. This rearrangement joins TRBV27 to TRBJ1-5; D is uncertain. Looked up from germline, CDR1 is MNHEY and CDR2 is SMNVEV (reference sequence). V lost 3 bases and J lost 4, with 10 bases in between. CDR3 size: 14 residues. Written as DNA, the CDR3 is TGTGCCAGCAGTTTGGACGGGCGAAATCAGCCCCAGCATTTT. Encoded protein: CASSLDGRNQPQHF.

The chain carries TRBV19 and TRBJ2-7, with TRBD1 matching 10 bases. CDR1 and CDR2 (germline): LNHDA, SQIVND (reference sequence). This CDR3 region has 14 residues. After removal of 5 bases from V and 6 bases from J, the junction contained 7 bases not matched to a gene. CDR3 nucleotide sequence: TGTGCCAGTAGTCCCGGGACAGGGGTGCGCGAGCAGTACTTC. Its translation: CASSPGTGVREQYF.

The chain uses TRBV7-2 and TRBJ2-1; perhaps TRBD2 as D (6 bases). In germline, CDR1 is SGHTA, CDR2 FQGNSA. Trimming removed 1 base at V and 5 bases at J, with 9 bases between. CDR3 length equals 14 residues. The CDR3 DNA sequence: TGTGCCAGCAGCTTAGTTAGGAGGGACAATGAGCAGTTCTTC. The encoded protein is CASSLVRRDNEQFF. The complete variable domain, with remaining parts taken from reference TRBV7-2 and TRBJ2-1, reads GAGVSQSPSNKVTEKGKDVELRCDPISGHTALYWYRQSLGQGLEFLIYFQGNSAPDKSGLPSDRFSAERTGGSVSTLTIQRTQQEDSAVYLCASSLVRRDNEQFFGPGTRLTVL.